One TCR beta chain is described in this entry. This record comes from a study of technical replicates of blood from several donors. The data were produced by immunoSEQ multiplex PCR, yet TCRdb's version contains in-frame clones alone and is incomplete. The sample has under 75,000 clones, approximately 94% seen once; the top ten hold about 0.4%. Germline CDR1 is GTSNPN and CDR2 is SVGIG (reference sequence). The germline V and J ends were trimmed by 2 bases and 4 bases, with 11 bases remaining between them. The CDR3 has 14 amino acids. This TCR derives from a human donor in good health. This chain connects TRBV30 to TRBJ1-4, with D perhaps TRBD1 (5 bases). Sequencing input: T cells isolated from PBMCs. The CDR3 spells CAWSRQPYNEKLFF. The CDR3 DNA follows: TGTGCCTGGAGTAGACAGCCCTATAATGAAAAACTGTTTTTT.